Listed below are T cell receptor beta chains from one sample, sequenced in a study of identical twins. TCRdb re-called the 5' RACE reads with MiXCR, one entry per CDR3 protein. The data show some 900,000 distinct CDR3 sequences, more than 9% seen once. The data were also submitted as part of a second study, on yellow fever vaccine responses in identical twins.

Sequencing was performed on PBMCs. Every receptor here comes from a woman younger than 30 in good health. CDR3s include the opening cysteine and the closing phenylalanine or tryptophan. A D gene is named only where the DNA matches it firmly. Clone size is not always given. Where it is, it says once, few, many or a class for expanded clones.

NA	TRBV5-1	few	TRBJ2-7	CASSLASGHSYEQYF	TGCGCCAGCAGCTTGGCGAGCGGACATTCCTACGAGCAGTACTTC
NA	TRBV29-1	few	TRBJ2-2	CSAGRRDTGELFF	TGCAGCGCTGGGAGGAGGGACACCGGGGAGCTGTTTTTT
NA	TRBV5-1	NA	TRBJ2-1	CASSFVTQANEQFF	TGCGCCAGCAGCTTCGTAACCCAGGCTAATGAGCAGTTCTTC
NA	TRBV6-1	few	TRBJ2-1	CASSEALGSSSYNEQFF	TGTGCCAGCAGTGAAGCGCTGGGCAGTAGCTCCTACAATGAGCAGTTCTTC
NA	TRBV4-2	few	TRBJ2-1	CASSQDEVYEQFF	TGTGCCAGCAGCCAAGATGAAGTGTATGAGCAGTTCTTC
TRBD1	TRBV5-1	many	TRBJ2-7	CASSFATGYTYEQYF	TGCGCCAGCAGCTTCGCGACAGGGTACACCTACGAGCAGTACTTC
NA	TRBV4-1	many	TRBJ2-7	CASSQDPEQAAYEQYF	TGCGCCAGCAGCCAAGATCCCGAGCAGGCCGCTTACGAGCAGTACTTC
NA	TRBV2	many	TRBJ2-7	CASSPTYEQYF	TGTGCCAGCAGTCCTACCTACGAGCAGTACTTC
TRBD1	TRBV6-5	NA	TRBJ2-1	CASSYSGTGRDNEQFF	TGTGCCAGCAGTTACTCGGGGACAGGGCGGGACAATGAGCAGTTCTTC
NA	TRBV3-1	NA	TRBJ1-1	CASSQSSGEAFF	TGTGCCAGCAGCCAAAGTTCGGGTGAAGCTTTCTTT
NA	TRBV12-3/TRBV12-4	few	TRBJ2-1	CASRGAAISLENEQFF	TGTGCCAGCAGGGGGGCAGCGATCAGCCTTGAGAATGAGCAGTTCTTC
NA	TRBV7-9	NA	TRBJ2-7	CASSLIETRLAYEQYF	TGTGCCAGCAGCTTAATTGAGACTAGGCTTGCCTACGAGCAGTACTTC
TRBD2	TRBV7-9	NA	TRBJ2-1	CASSPRQSGILTNEQFF	TGTGCCAGCAGCCCCCGGCAGAGCGGGATCCTCACAAATGAGCAGTTCTTC
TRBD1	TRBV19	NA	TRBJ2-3	CASRQTGGADTQYF	TGTGCCAGTAGACAGACAGGGGGTGCAGATACGCAGTATTTT
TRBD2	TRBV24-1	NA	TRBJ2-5	CATSDLQAGAHQETQYF	TGTGCCACCAGTGATTTGCAAGCGGGGGCCCACCAAGAGACCCAGTACTTC
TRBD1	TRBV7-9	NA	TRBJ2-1	CASSRDRAGYNEQFF	TGTGCCAGCAGCCGGGACAGGGCGGGGTACAATGAGCAGTTCTTC
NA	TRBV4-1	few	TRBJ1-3	CASSQRWGGNGNTIYF	TGCGCCAGCAGCCAGAGGTGGGGGGGTAATGGAAACACCATATATTTT
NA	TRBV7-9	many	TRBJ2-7	CASSPLPPSSYEQYF	TGTGCCAGCAGCCCCCTTCCCCCGAGCTCCTACGAGCAGTACTTC
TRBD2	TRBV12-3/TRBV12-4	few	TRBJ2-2	CASSLAVAGGPGELFF	TGTGCCAGCAGTTTAGCGGTAGCGGGAGGGCCCGGGGAGCTGTTTTTT
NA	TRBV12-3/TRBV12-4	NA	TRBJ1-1	CASSVRGPNTEAFF	TGTGCCAGTAGCGTCAGGGGACCGAACACTGAAGCTTTCTTT
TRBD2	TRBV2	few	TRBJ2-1	CASSGEALGLADEQFF	TGTGCCAGCAGCGGAGAAGCCCTGGGACTAGCGGATGAGCAGTTCTTC
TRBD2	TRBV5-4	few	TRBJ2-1	CASSRQREYNEQFF	TGTGCCAGCAGCCGCCAGCGGGAGTACAATGAGCAGTTCTTC
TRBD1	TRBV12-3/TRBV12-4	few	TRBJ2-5	CASSLDRVRGETQYF	TGTGCCAGCAGCCTGGACAGGGTGCGAGGAGAGACCCAGTACTTC
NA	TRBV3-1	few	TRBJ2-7	CASSQPGRSGYAEQYF	TGTGCCAGCAGCCAACCGGGCAGGTCGGGGTATGCGGAGCAGTACTTC
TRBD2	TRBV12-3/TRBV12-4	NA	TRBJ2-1	CASSLRGGLDEQFF	TGTGCCAGCAGTTTGCGGGGGGGCCTGGATGAGCAGTTCTTC
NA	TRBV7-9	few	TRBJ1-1	CASSHRRDGGNTEAFF	TGTGCCAGCAGCCACAGGAGGGACGGGGGGAACACTGAAGCTTTCTTT
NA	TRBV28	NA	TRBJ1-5	CASSLRGVGGSDQPQHF	TGTGCCAGCTCTCTTAGAGGTGTCGGGGGATCAGATCAGCCCCAGCATTTT
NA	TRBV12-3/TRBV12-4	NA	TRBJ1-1	CASSLATLRGWYTEAFF	TGTGCCAGCAGTTTAGCGACACTTAGGGGCTGGTACACTGAAGCTTTCTTT
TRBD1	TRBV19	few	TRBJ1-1	CASRTGVGWDTEAFF	TGTGCCAGCCGGACAGGGGTGGGATGGGACACTGAAGCTTTCTTT
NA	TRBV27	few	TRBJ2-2	CASRPLSGNTGELFF	TGTGCCAGTAGACCCCTTAGCGGAAACACCGGGGAGCTGTTTTTT
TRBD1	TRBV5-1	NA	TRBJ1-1	CASSSDRADTEAFF	TGCGCCAGCAGCTCAGACAGGGCCGACACTGAAGCTTTCTTT
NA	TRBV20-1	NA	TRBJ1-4	CSARRYMTPNEKLFF	TGCAGTGCTCGTCGATATATGACACCAAATGAAAAACTGTTTTTT
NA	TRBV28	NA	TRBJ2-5	CASSPTGGGQETQYF	TGTGCCAGCAGTCCTACCGGTGGGGGGCAGGAGACCCAGTACTTC